This TCR beta chain was recovered during a study of beta chain features in type 1 diabetes (dated by TCRdb to 2016 to 2019). Regarding the complete study: Mean age, gender distribution, total cell number and subset yield were not different between patients and healthy donors. Regulatory and stem cell-like memory subsets were isolated from only 8 patients and roughly eight healthy donors, whereas naive and central memory subsets came from all 30 or so donors. The study compared TCRB repertoires of sorted circulating CD4+ T cell subsets between recently diagnosed type 1 diabetes patients and matched healthy donors. A total of under 120,000,000 sorted cells were examined across all samples, and RNA yield correlated strongly with the number of cells per subset.

The investigation overall reported the following: Shorter templates might have been favored by PCR, but patient and control samples were amplified and corrected together, so both groups would have been affected equally by any skew. Sequencing cDNA rather than genomic DNA could over-represent highly expressing activated cells, although activation and CD3 levels did not differ between groups. Naive, central memory and regulatory TCRB repertoires appeared to be more similar among patients than among healthy donors. HLA sub-analyses involved small numbers of individuals, so any influence of HLA type on TCRB rearrangement remained unresolved. Type 1 diabetes patients showed a moderate but significant shortening of TCRB CDR3 length in all four CD4+ subsets. Fewer insertions and more nucleotide deletions at VDJ recombination sites were observed in patients with type 1 diabetes, implying thymic rearrangement abnormalities.

The junction shows trimming of 3 bases on V and 5 bases on J, and the gene matches do not reach 7 bases of it. The CDR3, cysteine through phenylalanine, is 15 amino acids long. This entry keeps only the CDR3 DNA: 45 bases, framed from base 1. CDR1 and CDR2, per the germline V gene (reference sequence), are MNHEY and SMNVEV. A single peripheral blood draw of around 120 mL on average was collected from each donor into heparinised tubes. Using a panel that included CD45RO, CCR7, CD25, CD127, CD95 and CD27, naive, central memory, regulatory and stem cell-like memory CD4+ T cells were sorted on a BD FACSAria II. A purity above 98% was achieved for all sorted populations. Right away, PBMCs were isolated by Lymphoprep density gradient centrifugation and were stained directly, with no culture step. So that batch effects would be minimized, each experiment stained and sorted samples in pairs, pairing one healthy donor with one patient.

The High Capacity cDNA Reverse Transcription Kit was used to reverse transcribe all of the isolated RNA, meaning that expressed TCRB transcripts were what got sequenced. Deep immunoSEQ sequencing was applied to naive, central memory and regulatory T cell samples, giving an average of roughly 3.3 million total reads per sample. Sorted cells were lysed in RLT buffer, and RNA was extracted using DNase-treated RNeasy Micro or Mini kits according to cell number. Each cell subset was processed on its own to prevent cross-contamination, while patient and healthy donor samples were processed together. The immunoSEQ multiplex PCR was used to amplify TCRB sequences from cDNA, yielding 87-bp fragments that span the CDR3 region. Sequencing of the amplicons was done on the Illumina HiSeq platform. Turning to the authors' computational methods: PCR bias was corrected computationally using synthetic template baselines, and reads within Hamming distance 2 were collapsed, with unmergeable singletons discarded. Reads were aligned against IMGT so that V, D and J genes, CDR3 length and insertions or deletions at six rearrangement sites could be assigned. Within each subset, clonotype counts were normalized to the number of sorted cells before true diversity and Gini coefficients were calculated with the tcR R package. The overlap coefficient, calculated on TCRB nucleotide sequences, was used to quantify repertoire sharing. As a proxy for the pre-selection repertoire, out-of-frame TCRB sequences from naive cells were analyzed. Sourced from immuneACCESS, this table was stored by TCRdb with only in-frame sequences that have V and J called. A share of the clones is absent; for the studies checked, an unresolved V gene accounts for under half, and the remainder has no known explanation. V and J calls plus clone size are reproduced from that table; the DNA served to infer D and trimming. This sample is represented by around 250,000 clones; roughly 20% of them were singletons. The ten largest clones represent around 0.029% of the sample.

For this clone: Its antigen remains undetermined. No clone much larger than this one lies a single base away; base qualities are absent.

The specimen sequenced was naive CD4+ T cells from blood. The sample's cell subset or site label is to be understood as: true naive CD4+ T cells. The origin of this receptor is a woman aged 40 to 55 with type 1 diabetes. The chain was built from TRBV27 and TRBJ1-2; the junction holds 9 bases that match TRBD1. Read as DNA, the sequence is TGTGCCAGCAGTTTTCGGGGACAGGGTAGTTATGGCTACACCTTC. Its translation reads: CASSFRGQGSYGYTF.